This T cell receptor (beta chain) comes out of a study of Graves' ophthalmopathy and Graves' hyperthyroidism. Study details: No treatment had been given when peripheral blood was collected at initial diagnosis. The study's findings and limits: In blood appeared most of the expanded thyroid clonotypes whose frequency exceeded 0.001. Predictions made by the model for ophthalmopathy progression reached over 55% sensitivity and roughly 79% specificity.

Ophthalmopathy-affected donors exhibited moderate-to-severe activity, CAS ≥3, NOSPECS ≥4, and duration under 3 months. This clonotype is medium-sized (0.01 to 0.1%). Its target is unknown. From RNA, the CDR3 regions of TCR beta chains were amplified and sequenced. HTBI primers primed a first-round RT-PCR, and a second-round multiplex PCR followed. TCRdb redid the calling of the multiplex PCR reads with MiXCR, one entry per CDR3 protein. Among 40,000 to 50,000 distinct CDR3 sequences listed, roughly half were seen once. Germline lookup yields CDR1 KGHDR and CDR2 SFDVKD. V lost 5 bases, J lost 6 bases, and 6 bases stayed unmatched. This CDR3 contains 14 residues.

The TCR originated in an adult man with Graves' ophthalmopathy. This chain joins TRBV24-1 and TRBJ2-1; TRBD1 agrees at 7 bases. The sample consisted of peripheral blood. The DNA of the CDR3 is TGTGCCACCAGTGCCACGACAGGGCGCAATGAGCAGTTCTTC. It specifies CATSATTGRNEQFF.